The 14 T cell receptor beta chains presented below share a single source sample, sequenced in a study of OX40 agonist ivuxolimab in advanced cancers. Using immunoSEQ multiplex PCR, the repertoire was profiled, and TCRdb retains in-frame clones only, with some absent. The sample shows approximately 31,000 clones, more than 70% of them seen only once. The material sequenced was CD4+ or CD8+ T cells sorted from blood, taken in a trial of the OX40 agonist ivuxolimab. These receptor sequences come from an adult with an advanced solid tumor such as melanoma, head and neck, liver or kidney cancer.

This chain links TRBV7-8 with TRBJ2-1; TRBD2 matches 12 bases. This CDR3 contains 17 residues. The V gene's germline CDR1 is SGHVS and CDR2 FQNEAQ. The trim removed 0 bases at V and 10 bases at J, leaving 10 bases unmatched. CDR3 nucleotide sequence: TGTGCCAGCAGCTTAGCGCGGAGACTAGCGGGAGAAAGCGAGCAGTTCTTC. Translated, it gives CASSLARRLAGESEQFF.

V gene TRBV19 combines with J gene TRBJ2-1, with 12 bases lining up with TRBD2. The CDR3 loop spans 16 amino acids. The V gene end was trimmed by 5 bases and the J gene end by 4 bases; junction bases not matched to a gene: 6. The germline V gene has CDR1 LNHDA and CDR2 SQIVND (reference sequence). The CDR3 loop is CASSASSGRDYNEQFF. The CDR3 DNA follows: TGTGCCAGTAGTGCCTCTAGCGGGAGGGATTACAATGAGCAGTTCTTC.

As concerns this clone: A read error may account for a junction end that differs from germline. The chain links TRBV28 to TRBJ1-1, with D unresolved. The germline CDR1 and CDR2 sequences are MDHEN and SYDVKM. There are 12 residues in the CDR3. CDR3 bases: TGCGCCAGCAGCCAAGAGAACACTGAAGCTTTCTTT. This encodes CASSQENTEAFF.

This clone was seen only once. The chain is built from TRBV5-8 and TRBJ2-7, with 9 bases fitting TRBD1. In germline, CDR1 is SGHTS, CDR2 YDEGEE. The junction had 8 bases not matched to a gene; V was cut back by 4 bases and J by 6 bases. This CDR3 is built from 14 residues. CDR3 bases: TGTGCCAGCAGCCTGGGGACAGGGCGGGGCGAGCAGTACTTC. Residues: CASSLGTGRGEQYF.

The CDR3 region has the DNA TGTGCCAACAAAGCCGGCGCGGCAAACATTCAGTACTTC. Its translation is CANKAGAANIQYF. The J gene is TRBJ2-4, the V gene TRBV2; D is undetermined. The germline V and J ends were trimmed by 10 bases and 6 bases, with 16 bases remaining between them. The germline gives CDR1 SNHLY, CDR2 FYNNEI. The CDR3 length is 13 residues.

The chain is built from TRBV28 and TRBJ2-4; 9 bases match TRBD1. The V gene's germline CDR1 is MDHEN and CDR2 SYDVKM. V lost 3 bases to trimming and J lost 7 bases; unmatched junction nucleotides: 7. The CDR3 sequence is 15 residues long. CDR3 amino acids: CASSFHRGQGNIQYF. CDR3 DNA: TGTGCCAGCAGTTTCCACAGGGGGCAGGGGAACATTCAGTACTTC. Full variable domain (rest looked up from reference TRBV28 and TRBJ2-4): DVKVTQSSRYLVKRTGEKVFLECVQDMDHENMFWYRQDPGLGLRLIYFSYDVKMKEKGDIPEGYSVSREKKERFSLILESASTNQTSMYLCASSFHRGQGNIQYFGAGTRLSVL.

Notes on this clone: This specimen includes other DNA sequences encoding the same CDR3. The chain joins TRBV27 to TRBJ2-4; 9 bases line up with TRBD1. CDR3 length: 16 residues. With 6 bases clipped from V and 4 bases from J, the junction kept 10 bases outside the gene matches. The germline V gene encodes CDR1 MNHEY and CDR2 SMNVEV (reference sequence). This CDR3 is CASRRVTGGLKNIQYF. CDR3 nucleotides: TGTGCCAGCAGGAGAGTGACAGGGGGGTTAAAAAACATTCAGTACTTC.

The gene calls are TRBV2 and TRBJ2-7, with a possible D match to TRBD1 (5 bases). V lost 2 bases to trimming and J lost 1 base, with 12 bases between them. The CDR3 extends over 15 amino acids. CDR1 and CDR2 from the germline V gene are SNHLY and FYNNEI. The CDR3 loop is CASSERGRVSYEQYF. In DNA, the CDR3 is TGTGCCAGCAGTGAAAGGGGCAGAGTTTCCTACGAGCAGTACTTC.

The table lists this clone with a count of one. J is TRBJ2-7 and V is TRBV18; TRBD1 matches 9 bases. CDR3 length: 16 amino acids. The germline CDR1 and CDR2 sequences are KGHSH and LQKENI. V lost 5 bases and J lost 0; bases outside the gene matches: 8. The CDR3 is CASSNPGTGSSYEQYF. DNA of the CDR3: TGTGCCAGCTCAAACCCCGGGACAGGGAGCTCCTACGAGCAGTACTTC.

This clone showed up just once. This sequence joins TRBV6-6 and TRBJ2-7, with 12 nucleotides matching TRBD2. The CDR3 spans 15 residues. Germline V gene sequence: CDR1 MNHNY, CDR2 SVGAGI (reference sequence). The V gene end was trimmed by 7 bases and the J gene end by 5 bases; junction bases not matched to a gene: 9. CDR3 bases: TGTGCCAGCACCTTGCGTGGACTAGCGGGAAACGAGCAGTACTTC. Encoded protein: CASTLRGLAGNEQYF.

This chain joins TRBV6-6 and TRBJ1-4, with a possible D match to TRBD1 (5 bases). This CDR3 is 12 amino acids long. Germline-derived CDR1 and CDR2 are MNHNY and SVGAGI (reference sequence). V was cut by 0 bases and J by 11 bases, with 7 bases left in between. CDR3 protein: CASSYSKGKLFF. The CDR3 bases are TGTGCCAGCAGTTACTCGAAGGGGAAACTGTTTTTT.

The genes are TRBV20-1 and TRBJ1-3; no reliable D call. The CDR3 spans 11 residues. Germline CDR1 reads DFQATT; CDR2 reads SNEGSKA (reference sequence). V was clipped by 5 bases and J by 4 bases, with 6 bases between them. The CDR3 nucleotides are TGCAGTGCTCAACGGGGAAACACCATATATTTT. Translation gives CSAQRGNTIYF.

The rearrangement uses TRBV4-2 and TRBJ1-1; D is ambiguous. Germline V gene data show CDR1 as LGHNA and CDR2 as YNFKEQ. V lost 0 bases to trimming and J lost 4 bases, with 15 bases between them. The CDR3 runs 16 residues. CDR3 coding DNA: TGTGCCAGCAGCCAAGACGAAGTGGCCTTAGGCACTGAAGCTTTCTTT. This encodes CASSQDEVALGTEAFF.

This clone has a handful of counts. The chain is built from TRBV9 and TRBJ1-5, with 7 bases matching TRBD1. This CDR3 contains 15 residues. V shed 4 bases, J shed 3 bases, and the junction held 7 bases outside the gene matches. Per the germline V gene, CDR1 is SGDLS and CDR2 is YYNGEE. The CDR3 protein is CASSLGTADNQPQHF. The CDR3 DNA follows: TGTGCCAGCAGCCTCGGGACAGCCGACAATCAGCCCCAGCATTTT.